The clone carrying this TCR beta chain occurred once. Its specificity is unknown. At one boundary the junction diverges from the germline segment, which might be a read error. It was at deep level that the assay was run. Repertoires were generated with immunoSEQ multiplex PCR, while TCRdb's copy carries only in-frame clones and drops some. The table records about 1.9 million clones, 90% to 95% of them present only once. This entry comes from a study of shared clonotypes between healthy human individuals. Study-level results: Generation probabilities of non-shared clonotypes were lower (relative to those shared by all four donors). Compared with memory subsets, naive subsets generally had larger estimated richness. The authors sampled blood alone, and tissue repertoires likely differ.

As defined, naive CD8 cells were CD45RO-negative and positively selected for CCR7, with terminally differentiated effector memory CD45RA+ cells excluded. Per germline, CDR1 MRHNA and CDR2 SNTAGT. The CDR3 spans 13 residues. The chain carries TRBV6-4 and TRBJ2-3; 12 nucleotides agree with TRBD2. The clonotype was recovered from a man aged 18-30 years in good health. Some clones in this sample may be carry-over from other donors' samples. The sample taken for sequencing was naive CD8+ T cells from PBMCs. This CDR3 is CASSLAGGNFRNF. CDR3 DNA: TGTGCCAGCAGTCTAGCGGGAGGGAACTTTCGAAATTTT.